A single T cell receptor beta chain is shown here with its context. Its antigen is still unknown. These data originate in a study of cytomegalovirus exposure and HLA in healthy donors. The CDR3 runs 15 residues. The V end was cut by 5 bases, the J end by 3 bases, with 14 bases between. In germline, CDR1 is SGHTA, CDR2 FQGTGA. Broader study findings: The authors excluded some V segments, including TRBV6-2 and TRBV6-3, as indistinguishable. Only CMV serostatus was available as immune exposure information.

Vbeta (60) and Jbeta (13) primers were used in the PCR. Measured with immunoSEQ multiplex PCR; TCRdb has only the in-frame clones, and not every one. The sample has under 150,000 clones, more than 70% seen once; the top ten hold under 7.5%. This TCR was sampled from a woman aged 25-40 years in good health and CMV-seropositive. The rearrangement joins TRBV7-3 to TRBJ2-1, with D unclear. The specimen sequenced was PBMCs. Here the CDR3 DNA reads TGTGCCAGCAGCCCCACCCCCGAGAACTACAATGAGCAGTTCTTC. Its protein product is CASSPTPENYNEQFF.